The 18 T cell receptor beta chains reported below all come from one sample, sequenced in a study of tumor-infiltrating lymphocytes in primary liver carcinoma. Total RNA and DNA came together from around 20-30 mg of bulk tissue without cell sorting. TCR beta cDNA was made from approximately 500 ng total RNA with a constant-region primer. Library construction for TCR beta comprised three nested multiplex PCR rounds performed with slightly modified ARM-PCR. Running 9 to 11 cycles apiece, the first two PCR rounds relied on TRBV1-TRBV30 forward primers together with a C-beta reverse primer. TCRdb passed the multiplex PCR reads through MiXCR, listing each CDR3 protein once. Here the sample spans tens of thousands of distinct CDR3 sequences, about three quarters being singletons. What was sequenced was liver tumor tissue from sampling region 4. Subset in this sample: tumor region T4, right-lateral pole. These receptors originate from a middle-aged man with primary liver carcinoma and hepatitis B virus infection.

The gene calls are TRBV6-2 or TRBV6-3 and TRBJ2-5, with D tentatively TRBD2 (6 bases). The CDR3 totals 16 residues. The V gene's germline CDR1 is MNHEY and CDR2 SVGEGT. Trimming left V 5 bases short and J 3 bases short, with 19 bases between. The CDR3 is CASSQSTGAGEETQYF. The CDR3 DNA reads TGTGCCAGCAGTCAATCGACGGGAGCGGGCGAAGAGACCCAGTACTTC.

Comments on this clonotype: At one of its ends the junction is not consistent with the germline gene, which may arise from a read error. The chain couples TRBV2 to TRBJ2-7; tentatively, D is TRBD1 (6 bases). This CDR3 comprises 15 residues. Germline loops: CDR1 SNHLY, CDR2 FYNNEI. CDR3: CGSSENRVVSYEQYF. CDR3 sequence (DNA): TGTGGCAGCAGTGAGAACAGGGTTGTCTCCTACGAGCAGTACTTC.

About this clonotype itself: This CDR3 fails to terminate in the conserved phenylalanine or tryptophan, so it likely reflects a read error. V is TRBV11-2 and J is TRBJ2-2, with D possibly matching TRBD2 (6 bases). Germline V gives CDR1 SGHAT, CDR2 FQNNGV. The CDR3 spans 17 residues. CDR3 in DNA: TGTGCCAACAGCTTAGCACTAGGAGGGGCGAACATCGGGGAGCTGTTTTTG. Its translation: CANSLALGGANIGELFL.

Concerning this clonotype itself: The junction shows a germline mismatch at one end, possibly a read error. V gene TRBV11-2 combines with J gene TRBJ2-3, with 9 bases that match TRBD2. Germline-derived CDR1 and CDR2 are SGHAT and FQNNGV. The CDR3 loop spans 15 amino acids. For the CDR3, the DNA is TGTGCCAGCAGCGATAGCGGGAGATTTACAAATACTCAGTATTTT. It is translated as CASSDSGRFTNTQYF.

Regarding this clonotype: A read error may account for a junction end that differs from germline. This chain connects TRBV19 to TRBJ2-2, with 8 bases lining up with TRBD2. Germline V gene data show CDR1 as LNHDA and CDR2 as SQIVND (reference sequence). The CDR3 covers 15 residues. CDR3 bases: TGTGCCGGCCCTTCCACAGCGGGAGTCACCGGGGAACTGTTTTTT. Encoded protein: CAGPSTAGVTGELFF.

Worth noting for this clonotype: Because it lacks the conserved phenylalanine or tryptophan at the end, this CDR3 is likely a read error. The genes are TRBV10-3 and TRBJ1-5, with D hard to call. Germline CDR1 is ENHRY and CDR2 is SYGVKD. The CDR3 has 14 amino acids. This chain's CDR3 is CVTSEYEGDQPQHL. The DNA of the CDR3 is TGTGTCACCAGTGAGTATGAGGGCGATCAGCCCCAGCATCTT.

The chain couples TRBV4-1 to TRBJ2-5; D may be TRBD1 or TRBD2 (5 bases each). Germline assignment: CDR1 MGHRA and CDR2 YSYEKL. V dropped 4 bases and J dropped 2 bases, with 14 bases sitting between them. The CDR3 is made up of 15 amino acids. The CDR3 DNA follows: TGCGCCAGCAGCCCATTTCCGGGACGGCAAGAGACCCAGTACTTC. This codes for CASSPFPGRQETQYF.

For this clonotype: Here the CDR3 omits its conserved ending phenylalanine or tryptophan, so a read error is the likely source. The V gene is TRBV6-2 or TRBV6-3, the J gene TRBJ2-2; 7 positions match TRBD2. The CDR3 totals 16 residues. Looked up from germline, CDR1 is MNHEY and CDR2 is SVGEGT. The CDR3 nucleotides are TGTTCCAGCAGACACGGGACTATTTCGGTGGCCGGGGAGCTGTTTTCT. Protein: CSSRHGTISVAGELFS.

In regard to this clonotype: This CDR3 is missing its conserved last phenylalanine or tryptophan, likely due to a read error. The DNA is omitted, as the CDR3 cannot be located on it reliably, and the CDR3 follows TCRdb's listing. The chain combines TRBV11-3 with TRBJ2-2. The CDR3 sequence runs 16 residues, both termini included. Germline V gene data show CDR1 as SGHNT and CDR2 as YENEEA. The CDR3 here is CASSKTRLVNTGELFL.

A note on this clonotype: Mismatch with germline at one junction end may stem from a read error. The CDR3 loop is CAIQGGSNQPRHF. The CDR3 DNA sequence: TGTGCAATCCAGGGGGGGAGTAATCAGCCCCGGCATTTT. The chain is built from TRBV10-3 and TRBJ1-5; TRBD1 matches 7 bases. Germline CDR1 is ENHRY and CDR2 is SYGVKD. The CDR3 has 13 amino acids.

This clonotype counts as medium-sized. The chain has TRBV4-1 and TRBJ1-1; D is ambiguous. CDR3 length: 13 amino acids. V dropped 3 bases and J dropped 0 bases, with 5 bases sitting between them. Germline CDR1 and CDR2: MGHRA and YSYEKL. For the CDR3, the DNA is TGCGCCAGCAGCCATCCCCTGAACACTGAAGCTTTCTTT. This gives the protein CASSHPLNTEAFF.

A remark on this clonotype: Mismatch with germline at one junction end may stem from a read error. The chain has TRBV28 and TRBJ1-5; D is ambiguous. Germline-derived CDR1 and CDR2 are MDHEN and SYDVKM. There are 13 residues in the CDR3. The CDR3 coding sequence is TGTGCCAGCAGTTTCTTCAGCAATCAGCCCCAGCAATTT. Encoded protein: CASSFFSNQPQQF. Using reference TRBV28 and TRBJ1-5 for the parts outside the CDR3, the full variable domain is DVKVTQSSRYLVKRTGEKVFLECVQDMDHENMFWYRQDPGLGLRLIYFSYDVKMKEKGDIPEGYSVSREKKERFSLILESASTNQTSMYLCASSFFSNQPQQFGDGTRLSIL.

As for this clonotype: One base away lies a much larger clone, so this may be a sequencing read error. The CDR3 DNA is TGCGCCAGCGGGTCTAGCGGGAGGAACACAGATACGCAGTATTTT. Amino acids: CASGSSGRNTDTQYF. The V gene is TRBV5-1, the J gene TRBJ2-3; 11 positions agree with TRBD2. This CDR3 has 15 amino acids. CDR1 is SGHRS, CDR2 YFSETQ, per germline. V gave up 7 bases and J gave up 2 bases; unmatched junction bases: 6.

The V call is TRBV6-4, the J call TRBJ1-2; 9 bases fit TRBD1. CDR1 and CDR2 from the germline V gene are MRHNA and SNTAGT. CDR3 size: 16 residues. The V gene end was trimmed by 2 bases and the J gene end by 4 bases; junction bases not matched to a gene: 8. The CDR3 DNA is TGTGCCAGCAGTGACACCGGACAGGGGCCCCTCTATGGCTACACCTTC. It is translated as CASSDTGQGPLYGYTF.

The sample holds one count of this clonotype. The conserved closing phenylalanine or tryptophan is absent in this CDR3, likely reflecting a read error. This chain uses TRBV29-1 with TRBJ2-7; D is perhaps TRBD1 or TRBD2 (5 bases each). Trimming removed 7 bases at V and 2 bases at J, with 24 bases between. This CDR3 comprises 16 residues. CDR1 and CDR2 (germline): SQVTM, ANQGSEA. CDR3 protein: CSAMISGTGTPYEQYS. CDR3 in DNA: TGCAGCGCCATGATATCCGGGACCGGCACTCCCTACGAGCAGTACTCC.

Details on this clonotype: As the CDR3 is not closed by the conserved phenylalanine or tryptophan, this likely results from a read error. The rearrangement uses TRBV5-1 and TRBJ1-1; D is ambiguous. The CDR3 loop spans 13 amino acids. Germline V gene sequence: CDR1 SGHRS, CDR2 YFSETQ. The CDR3 sequence is CAISIGPQTEAFY. CDR3 nucleotides: TGCGCCATCAGCATAGGACCACAGACTGAAGCTTTCTAT.

This rearrangement joins TRBV29-1 to TRBJ1-2; D might be TRBD1 (5 bases). This CDR3 is 11 amino acids long. Germline values: CDR1 SQVTM, CDR2 ANQGSEA. With 7 bases removed from V and 6 bases from J, the gap between germline ends came to 12 bases. Here the CDR3 DNA reads TGCAGCGGTCGACAGATCGATGGCTACACCTTC. It specifies CSGRQIDGYTF.

The CDR3 loop is CSALLAEETQYF. CDR3 DNA: TGCAGCGCGCTACTAGCGGAAGAGACCCAGTACTTC. The genes are TRBV29-1 and TRBJ2-5; 8 nucleotides align to TRBD2. Germline values: CDR1 SQVTM, CDR2 ANQGSEA. The CDR3 extends over 12 amino acids. V shed 7 bases, J shed 3 bases, and the junction held 4 bases outside the gene matches.